This T cell receptor beta chain was profiled in a study of vaccination and CD4 T cells after COVID-19. Study overall: Median draw time for post-COVID samples was 85 to 110 days post-diagnosis (range 35 to 161). Investigators took post-vaccine samples a median roughly 73 days after dose two, within a range of 14 to 241.

The assay that was used to sequence DNA from cultured CD4+ T cells was the Oncomine TCR Beta short-read assay. From the PCR reads, TCRdb called clonotypes with MiXCR, one entry per CDR3 protein. The sample records over 15,000 distinct CDR3 sequences, about 42% being singletons. Described treatment: approximately nine-day PBMC culture with coronavirus spike peptide pools or control peptides (ViraFEST assay). Worth noting for this clonotype: The target antigen is unknown.

V was pared by 4 bases and J by 7 bases, with 14 bases of the junction left unmatched. There are 16 residues in the CDR3. Germline loops: CDR1 SGHNT, CDR2 YYREEE (reference sequence). The receptor was derived from a human donor with COVID-19. The rearrangement uses TRBV5-4 and TRBJ2-5; 9 bases are shared with TRBD1. The sample taken for sequencing was cultured CD4+ T cells from blood. In nucleotides, the CDR3 is TGTGCCAGCAGCAACACCCGGGACAGGGTCCGAGGGACCCAGTACTTC. It is translated as CASSNTRDRVRGTQYF.